This is a list of T cell receptor beta chains from one sample in a study of blood T cell repertoires in COVID-19. TCRdb keeps only in-frame clones here, not all; method: immunoSEQ multiplex PCR. The data contain approximately 500,000 clones, roughly 89% of them singletons. Sequenced sample: peripheral blood. Receptors were obtained from a man aged 18 to 35 with COVID-19, enrolled during active disease. Each CDR3 is given with its conserved first and last residue. A D gene is named only where the DNA matches it firmly. For some rows the clone size is stated as once, few or many, or as a class when expanded; others skip it.

CDR3aa: CASNPQGSYNEQFF; CDR3nt: TGTGCCAGCAATCCACAGGGTTCCTACAATGAGCAGTTCTTC; abundance: once; j_gene: TRBJ2-1; v_gene: TRBV6-6; d_gene: -
CDR3aa: CASERLAGEYNEQFF; CDR3nt: TGTGCCAGCGAGAGACTAGCGGGGGAATACAATGAGCAGTTCTTC; abundance: -; j_gene: TRBJ2-1; v_gene: TRBV2; d_gene: TRBD2
CDR3aa: CASGAGPYF; CDR3nt: TGTGCCAGCGGGGCAGGGCCGTACTTC; abundance: few; j_gene: TRBJ2-7; v_gene: TRBV7-9; d_gene: -
CDR3aa: CASSSRDSSDTQYF; CDR3nt: TGTGCCAGCAGCTCCCGGGACAGTTCGGATACGCAGTATTTT; abundance: -; j_gene: TRBJ2-3; v_gene: TRBV5-4; d_gene: TRBD1
CDR3aa: CASSGQVYGYTF; CDR3nt: TGTGCCAGCAGCGGACAGGTTTATGGCTACACCTTC; abundance: -; j_gene: TRBJ1-2; v_gene: TRBV5-4; d_gene: TRBD1
CDR3aa: CASSLDSGQGYEQYF; CDR3nt: TGTGCCAGCAGCTTAGATTCTGGACAGGGGTACGAGCAGTACTTC; abundance: -; j_gene: TRBJ2-7; v_gene: TRBV7-6; d_gene: TRBD1
CDR3aa: CASSEYTGANYGYTF; CDR3nt: TGTGCCAGCAGTGAATATACGGGAGCTAACTATGGCTACACCTTC; abundance: -; j_gene: TRBJ1-2; v_gene: TRBV25-1; d_gene: -
CDR3aa: CASSMGFTDTQYF; CDR3nt: TGTGCCAGTAGTATGGGCTTCACAGATACGCAGTATTTT; abundance: few; j_gene: TRBJ2-3; v_gene: TRBV19; d_gene: -
CDR3aa: CASHTGDSYYGYTF; CDR3nt: TGTGCCAGCCATACGGGGGACAGTTACTATGGCTACACCTTC; abundance: -; j_gene: TRBJ1-2; v_gene: TRBV28; d_gene: TRBD1
CDR3aa: CASSPSQVIAGNTIYF; CDR3nt: TGTGCCAGCTCACCTTCACAGGTTATCGCCGGAAACACCATATATTTT; abundance: -; j_gene: TRBJ1-3; v_gene: TRBV18; d_gene: -
CDR3aa: CASSHRQGVIGELFF; CDR3nt: TGTGCCAGCAGCCACCGACAGGGTGTGATCGGGGAGCTGTTTTTT; abundance: -; j_gene: TRBJ2-2; v_gene: TRBV3-1/TRBV3-2; d_gene: TRBD1
CDR3aa: CASSLGLASPGELFF; CDR3nt: TGTGCCAGCAGCTTAGGACTAGCAAGTCCCGGGGAGCTGTTTTTT; abundance: -; j_gene: TRBJ2-2; v_gene: TRBV7-2; d_gene: TRBD2
CDR3aa: CASSLGPGTEAFF; CDR3nt: TGCGCCAGCAGCTTAGGCCCGGGCACTGAAGCTTTCTTT; abundance: few; j_gene: TRBJ1-1; v_gene: TRBV5-1; d_gene: -
CDR3aa: CASRLTGVDTEAFF; CDR3nt: TGTGCCAGCAGGCTAACAGGGGTTGACACTGAAGCTTTCTTT; abundance: -; j_gene: TRBJ1-1; v_gene: TRBV2; d_gene: TRBD1